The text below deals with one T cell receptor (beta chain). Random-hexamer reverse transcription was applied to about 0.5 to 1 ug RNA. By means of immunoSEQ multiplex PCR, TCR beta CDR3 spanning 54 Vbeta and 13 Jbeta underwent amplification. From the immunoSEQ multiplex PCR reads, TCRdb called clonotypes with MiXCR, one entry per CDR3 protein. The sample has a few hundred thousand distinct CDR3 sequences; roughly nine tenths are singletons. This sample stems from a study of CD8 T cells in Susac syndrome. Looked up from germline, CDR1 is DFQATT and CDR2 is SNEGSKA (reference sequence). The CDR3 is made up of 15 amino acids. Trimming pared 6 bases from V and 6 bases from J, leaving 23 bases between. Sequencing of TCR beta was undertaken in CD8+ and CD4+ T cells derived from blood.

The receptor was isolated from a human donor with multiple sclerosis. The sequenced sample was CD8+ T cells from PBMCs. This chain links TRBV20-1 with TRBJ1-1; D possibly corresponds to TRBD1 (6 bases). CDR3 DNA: TGCAGTGCCCTTACATCCCGGGGGCGGGTGTCTGAAGCTTTCTTT. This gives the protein CSALTSRGRVSEAFF.